This T cell receptor (beta chain) was sequenced in a study of blood T cell repertoires in COVID-19. Sequenced by immunoSEQ multiplex PCR; TCRdb stores in-frame clones only, minus some. The profile shows about 62,000 clones, around 74% of them singletons. Material: peripheral blood. The TCR comes from a woman between 50 and 59 years old with active or convalescent COVID-19.

The CDR3 coding sequence is TGTGCCAGCAGTTTCGTGAGTTTGGCTAGCTCCTACAATGAGCAGTTCTTC. It encodes CASSFVSLASSYNEQFF. The chain couples TRBV27 to TRBJ2-1; D gene uncertain. The germline CDR1 and CDR2 sequences are MNHEY and SMNVEV (reference sequence). The CDR3 has 17 amino acids. The V and J ends lost 3 bases and 0 bases respectively, with 15 bases between them.